This TCR beta chain was found in a study of beta chain features in type 1 diabetes (dated by TCRdb to the late 2010s). Background on the whole study: No differences in mean age, gender distribution, total cell number or subset yield were found between patients and healthy donors. Regulatory and stem cell-like memory subsets were obtained from only 8 patients and about 8 healthy donors, while naive and central memory subsets were obtained from all 30 or so donors. In the study, TCRB repertoires of sorted circulating CD4+ T cell subsets from recently diagnosed type 1 diabetes patients were compared with those of matched healthy donors. A total of over 90,000,000 sorted cells were examined across all samples, and a strong correlation was observed between cell number per subset and RNA yield.

Each donor gave one peripheral blood draw, averaging approximately 0.12 L, which was collected into heparinised tubes. Naive, central memory, regulatory and stem cell-like memory CD4+ T cells were sorted on a BD FACSAria II using a panel including CD45RO, CCR7, CD25, CD127, CD95 and CD27. Every sorted population had a purity above 98%. Right away, PBMCs were isolated by Lymphoprep density gradient centrifugation and were stained directly, with no culture step. So that batch effects would be minimized, each experiment stained and sorted samples in pairs, pairing one healthy donor with one patient. On this clone itself: Its binding antigen is unknown. The record has no base qualities; no much larger clone is one base away.

What the work shows at the level of the full study, not this receptor alone: HLA sub-analyses involved small numbers of individuals, so any influence of HLA type on TCRB rearrangement remained unresolved. Type 1 diabetes patients showed a moderate but significant shortening of TCRB CDR3 length in all four CD4+ subsets. Fewer insertions and more nucleotide deletions at VDJ recombination sites were observed in patients with type 1 diabetes, implying thymic rearrangement abnormalities. The naive, central memory and regulatory TCRB repertoires appeared to resemble one another more closely among patients than among healthy donors. PCR may preferentially amplify shorter templates, but because patient and control samples were amplified and corrected together, any resulting skew would affect both groups equally. Because cDNA rather than genomic DNA was sequenced, highly expressing activated cells could have been over-represented, although no difference in activation and CD3 levels was found between groups.

CDR1 is given as LGHNA and CDR2 as YSLEER, both from the germline V gene. The CDR3, from cysteine to phenylalanine, totals 13 residues. Of the read, only the CDR3 DNA is kept; its 39 bases are in frame from base 1. V is cut by 3 bases and J by 6 bases, and the space between the germline ends is 11 bases. The entire isolated RNA was reverse transcribed using the High Capacity cDNA Reverse Transcription Kit, and thus expressed TCRB transcripts were sequenced. Deep immunoSEQ sequencing was applied to naive, central memory and regulatory T cell samples, giving an average of about 3.6 million total reads per sample. Sorted cells were lysed in RLT buffer, and RNA was extracted using DNase-treated RNeasy Micro or Mini kits according to cell number. Each cell subset was processed separately to prevent cross-contamination, with patient and healthy donor samples processed together. TCRB sequences were amplified from cDNA with the immunoSEQ multiplex PCR, producing 87-bp fragments spanning the CDR3 region. Sequencing of the amplicons was performed on the Illumina HiSeq platform. As for how the authors treated the data: PCR bias was corrected computationally using synthetic template baselines, and reads within Hamming distance 2 were collapsed, with unmergeable singletons discarded. Reads were aligned against IMGT to assign V, D and J genes, CDR3 length and insertions or deletions at six rearrangement sites. Within each subset, clonotype counts were normalized to sorted cell number, after which true diversity and Gini coefficients were computed with the tcR R package. Repertoire sharing was quantified using the overlap coefficient calculated on TCRB nucleotide sequences. In its TCRdb copy, this immuneACCESS table keeps in-frame sequences only and misses some clones. Where compared with another copy, unresolved V genes explain less than half of these, and the others have no known cause. The V and J calls and clone size were taken over from that table, and D and trimming were inferred from the DNA. In all, the sample holds about 130,000 clones, and approximately 10% of those were seen once. The ten largest clonotypes hold roughly 0.75% of the sample.

Recombination joined TRBV4-3 with TRBJ1-2; a weak D assignment points to TRBD1 (5 bases agree). Sample: central memory CD4+ T cells from blood. The TCR originated in a man aged 30-40 years with type 1 diabetes. The CDR3: CASSQEQEDGYTF. The sequenced DNA: TGCGCCAGCAGCCAGGAACAGGAAGATGGCTACACCTTC.